The clone carrying this TCR beta chain was recorded once. What it binds is unknown. With survey level as its setting, the immunoSEQ assay was v3.0. Data came from immunoSEQ multiplex PCR; TCRdb stores just in-frame clones and leaves some out. The table records around 16,000 clones, approximately 94% of them present only once. The sample is drawn from a study of long-term antiretroviral therapy in people with HIV. Study-wide points: Repertoires from HIV showed CDR3 length ranges narrower than those of controls.

This CDR3 comprises 13 residues. Trimming took 6 bases from V and 4 from J, leaving 10 bases between them. CDR1 is MNHEY and CDR2 is SVGAGI in the germline V gene. This clonotype was obtained from a woman between 50 and 59 years old with HIV. The sample was unsorted PBMCs, taken about 6 years after starting antiretroviral therapy. The chain links TRBV6-5 to TRBJ1-5; D may be TRBD1 (5 bases). The CDR3 region has the DNA TGTGCCAGCAGCCCGGGACCGAATCAGCCCCAGCATTTT. It codes for CASSPGPNQPQHF.